A few counts support the clone carrying this T cell receptor beta chain. As handled by the study authors: Researchers report that nucleated cell counts were estimated from reference gene primer amplification. Clones were read by immunoSEQ multiplex PCR, and TCRdb kept only the in-frame ones, dropping some. The DNA was the basis for D and trimming; V, J and clone size are from that table. The table has 200,000 to 250,000 clones, over 80% seen once. This sample is part of a study of blood T cell repertoires in COVID-19. Study at large: PBMCs, B-cell-depleted T cells, or T cells were the source of the cDNA or gDNA that made up the material.

The CDR3 covers 17 residues. CDR1 is MDHEN, CDR2 SYDVKM, per germline. V dropped 1 base and J dropped 3; count of bases not matched to a gene: 8. This clonotype was obtained from a woman aged 40-49 years who had recovered from COVID-19. This sequence joins TRBV28 and TRBJ1-4; 7 bases align to TRBD1. Sequences were obtained from PBMCs or T cells enriched from blood (not recorded which). As DNA, the CDR3 is TGTGCCAGCAGTTTATTGTCAGGGGGGATAGCTAATGAAAAACTGTTTTTT. Encoded protein: CASSLLSGGIANEKLFF.